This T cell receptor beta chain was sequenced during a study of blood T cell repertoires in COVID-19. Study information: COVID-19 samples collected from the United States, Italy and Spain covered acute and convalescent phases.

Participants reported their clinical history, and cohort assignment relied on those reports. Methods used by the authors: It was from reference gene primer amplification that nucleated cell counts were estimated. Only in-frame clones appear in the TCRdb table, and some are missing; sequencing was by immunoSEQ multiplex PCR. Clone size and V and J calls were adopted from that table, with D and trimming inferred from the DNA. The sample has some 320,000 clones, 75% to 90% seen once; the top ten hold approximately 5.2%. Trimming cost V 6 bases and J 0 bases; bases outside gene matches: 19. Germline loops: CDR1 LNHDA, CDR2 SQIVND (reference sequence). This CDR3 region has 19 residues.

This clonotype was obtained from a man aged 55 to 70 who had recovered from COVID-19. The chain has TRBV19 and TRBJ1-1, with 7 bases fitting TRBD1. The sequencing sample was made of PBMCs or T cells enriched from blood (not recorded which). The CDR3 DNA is TGTGCCAGTAGCCGCAGTCGGACCGACAGGGCCTACATGAACACTGAAGCTTTCTTT. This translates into CASSRSRTDRAYMNTEAFF.